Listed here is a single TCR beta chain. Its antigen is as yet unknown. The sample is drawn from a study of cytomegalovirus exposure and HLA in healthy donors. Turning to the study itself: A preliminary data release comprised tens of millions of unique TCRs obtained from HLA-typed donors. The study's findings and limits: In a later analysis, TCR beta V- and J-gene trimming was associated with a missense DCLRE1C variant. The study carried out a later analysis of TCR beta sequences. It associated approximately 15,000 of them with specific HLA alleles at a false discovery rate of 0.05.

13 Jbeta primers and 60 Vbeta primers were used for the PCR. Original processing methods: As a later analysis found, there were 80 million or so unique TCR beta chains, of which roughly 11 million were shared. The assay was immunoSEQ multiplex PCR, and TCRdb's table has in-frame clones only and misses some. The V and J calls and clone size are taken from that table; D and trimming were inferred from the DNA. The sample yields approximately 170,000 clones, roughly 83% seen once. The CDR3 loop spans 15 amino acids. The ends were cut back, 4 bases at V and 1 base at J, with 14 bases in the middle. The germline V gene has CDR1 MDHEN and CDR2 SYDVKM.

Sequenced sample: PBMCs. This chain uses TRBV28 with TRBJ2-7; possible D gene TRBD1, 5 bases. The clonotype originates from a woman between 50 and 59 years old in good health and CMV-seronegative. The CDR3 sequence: CASSSQDIGSYEQYF. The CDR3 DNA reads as TGTGCCAGCAGTTCCCAGGACATCGGATCCTACGAGCAGTACTTC.